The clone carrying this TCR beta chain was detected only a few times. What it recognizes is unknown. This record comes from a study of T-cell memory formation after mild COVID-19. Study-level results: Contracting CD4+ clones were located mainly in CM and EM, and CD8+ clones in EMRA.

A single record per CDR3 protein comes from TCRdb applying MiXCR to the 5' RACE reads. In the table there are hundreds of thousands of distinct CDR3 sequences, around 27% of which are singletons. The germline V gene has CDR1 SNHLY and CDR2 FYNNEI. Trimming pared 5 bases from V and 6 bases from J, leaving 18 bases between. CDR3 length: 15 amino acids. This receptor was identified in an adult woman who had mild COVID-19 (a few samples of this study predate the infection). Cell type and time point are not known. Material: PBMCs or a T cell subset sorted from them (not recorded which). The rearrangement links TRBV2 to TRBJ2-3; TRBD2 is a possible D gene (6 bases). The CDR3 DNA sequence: TGTGCCAGCAGTTTAACTAGCCCTACACTGGATACGCAGTATTTT. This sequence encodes CASSLTSPTLDTQYF.